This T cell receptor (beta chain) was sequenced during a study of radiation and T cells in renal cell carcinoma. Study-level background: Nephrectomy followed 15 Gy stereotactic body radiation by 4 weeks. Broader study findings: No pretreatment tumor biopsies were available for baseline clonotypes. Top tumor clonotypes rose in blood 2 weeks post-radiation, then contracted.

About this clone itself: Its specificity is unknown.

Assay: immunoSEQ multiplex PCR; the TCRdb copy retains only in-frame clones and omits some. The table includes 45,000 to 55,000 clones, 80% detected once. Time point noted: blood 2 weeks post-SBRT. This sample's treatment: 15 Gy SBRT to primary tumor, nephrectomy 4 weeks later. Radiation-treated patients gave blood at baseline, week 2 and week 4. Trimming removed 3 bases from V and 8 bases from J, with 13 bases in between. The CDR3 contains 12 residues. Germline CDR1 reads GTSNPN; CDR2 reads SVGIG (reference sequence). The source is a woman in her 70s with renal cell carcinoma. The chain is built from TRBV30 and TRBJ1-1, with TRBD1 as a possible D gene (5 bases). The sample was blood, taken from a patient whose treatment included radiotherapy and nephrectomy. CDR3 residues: CAWSGRRGEAFF. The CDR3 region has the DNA TGTGCCTGGAGCGGACGACGGGGGGAAGCTTTCTTT.